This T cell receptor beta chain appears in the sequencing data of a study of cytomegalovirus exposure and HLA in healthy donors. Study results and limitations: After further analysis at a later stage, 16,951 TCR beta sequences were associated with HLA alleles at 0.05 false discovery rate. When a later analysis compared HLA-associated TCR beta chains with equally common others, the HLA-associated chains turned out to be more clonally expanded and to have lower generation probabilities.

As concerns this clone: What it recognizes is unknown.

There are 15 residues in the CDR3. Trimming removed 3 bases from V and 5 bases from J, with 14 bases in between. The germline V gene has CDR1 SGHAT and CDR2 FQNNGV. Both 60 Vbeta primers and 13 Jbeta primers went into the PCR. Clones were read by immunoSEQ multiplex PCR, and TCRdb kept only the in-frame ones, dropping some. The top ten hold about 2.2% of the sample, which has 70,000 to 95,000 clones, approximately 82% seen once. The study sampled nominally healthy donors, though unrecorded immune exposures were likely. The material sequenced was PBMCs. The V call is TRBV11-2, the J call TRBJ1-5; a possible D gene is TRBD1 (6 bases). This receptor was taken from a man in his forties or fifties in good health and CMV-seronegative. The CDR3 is CASSFSGGPDQPQHF. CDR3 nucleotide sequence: TGTGCCAGCAGCTTCAGCGGGGGCCCCGATCAGCCCCAGCATTTT.